A single sample is the source of the 20 T cell receptor beta chains below, sequenced in a study of human T cells and chemical hapten exposure. MiXCR was run by TCRdb on the RACE reads, yielding one entry per CDR3 protein. Of 300,000 to 450,000 distinct CDR3 sequences in the sample, roughly 6% were seen once. Time point described: pre-sensitization, week 0. Noted treatment: therapeutic diphenylcyclopropenone sensitization with weekly scalp DPC. The sample in question was whole blood, obtained in connection with sensitization to the hapten diphenylcyclopropenone (DPC). All receptors derive from a woman between 18 and 30 years old with alopecia areata. Some clones in this sample may be carry-over from other donors' samples.

This clonotype was detected many times. The rearrangement links TRBV7-2 to TRBJ1-2; no reliable D call. The V gene lost 1 base and the J gene lost 7 bases, with 22 bases spanning the gap. CDR1 SGHTA and CDR2 FQGNSA come from the germline V gene. The CDR3 sequence is 17 residues long. CDR3 nucleotides: TGTGCCAGCAGCTTAGTAACGGATCGGGTCCACCGCGGTGGCTACACCTTC. Translated, it gives CASSLVTDRVHRGGYTF.

This clonotype was seen ten or more times. The chain carries TRBV4-3 and TRBJ2-3; TRBD2 matches at 12 bases. Trimming cost V 2 bases and J 4 bases; bases outside gene matches: 4. This CDR3 comprises 16 residues. Germline lookup yields CDR1 LGHNA and CDR2 YSLEER. CDR3 sequence: CASSQPTSGRPDTQYF. The CDR3 nucleotides read TGCGCCAGCAGCCAACCGACTAGCGGGAGACCAGATACGCAGTATTTT.

This clonotype was seen more than once but under ten times. The gene calls are TRBV5-1 and TRBJ2-2, with 7 bases matching TRBD2. The J segment lost 0 bases and the V segment lost 4 bases, leaving 6 bases of the junction unmatched. The CDR3 is made up of 16 amino acids. Per germline, CDR1 SGHRS and CDR2 YFSETQ. As DNA, the CDR3 is TGCGCCAGCAGCATGGGAGGGACGTCGAACACCGGGGAGCTGTTTTTT. Its protein is CASSMGGTSNTGELFF.

This clonotype occurred many times. The CDR3 sequence: CASSSEGSSEAFF. Here the CDR3 DNA reads TGCGCCAGCAGCTCCGAGGGGAGCAGTGAAGCTTTCTTT. The gene calls are TRBV5-1 and TRBJ1-1; D may be TRBD1 (5 bases). Germline V lookup: CDR1 SGHRS, CDR2 YFSETQ. The CDR3 is 13 residues long. Trimming left V 3 bases short and J 7 bases short, with 13 bases between.

V gene TRBV7-2 combines with J gene TRBJ1-1, with a tentative D call TRBD1 (6 bases). V lost 1 base to trimming and J lost 1 base, with 13 bases between them. Germline V gene data show CDR1 as SGHTA and CDR2 as FQGNSA. CDR3 length equals 16 residues. The CDR3 DNA reads TGTGCCAGCAGCTTAGTGAGGGGGAAGACGAACACTGAAGCTTTCTTT. The encoded protein is CASSLVRGKTNTEAFF.

J is TRBJ2-6 and V is TRBV3-1; 10 bases line up with TRBD2. V lost 4 bases to trimming and J lost 3 bases; unmatched junction nucleotides: 9. The CDR3 is 18 residues long. Looked up from germline, CDR1 is LGHDT and CDR2 is YNNKEL (reference sequence). The CDR3 region is CASSLPSGGRNGANVLTF. CDR3 in DNA: TGTGCCAGCAGCCTGCCTAGCGGGGGTAGAAATGGGGCCAACGTCCTGACTTTC.

This sequence joins TRBV15 and TRBJ2-7, with D tentatively TRBD2 (5 bases). Germline CDR1 LNHNV, CDR2 YYDKDF (reference sequence). V lost 0 bases to trimming and J lost 7 bases, with 7 bases between them. The CDR3 is made up of 12 amino acids. Written as DNA, the CDR3 is TGTGCCACCAGCAGAGACGGGGAGGAGCAGTACTTC. Translation gives CATSRDGEEQYF.

This chain connects TRBV2 to TRBJ2-3; either TRBD1 or TRBD2 may supply D (5 bases each). Trimming cost V 6 bases and J 8 bases, with 18 bases left between them. The CDR3 is made up of 14 amino acids. CDR1 and CDR2 from the germline V gene are SNHLY and FYNNEI. CDR3 coding DNA: TGTGCCAGCAGGGGGACGCGCGGCGCGGTTACGCAGTATTTT. Encoded protein: CASRGTRGAVTQYF.

The V call is TRBV6-6, the J call TRBJ2-7, with 8 nucleotides matching TRBD1. With 2 bases clipped from V and 5 bases from J, the junction kept 11 bases outside the gene matches. Germline loops: CDR1 MNHNY, CDR2 SVGAGI (reference sequence). The CDR3 contains 16 residues. CDR3 DNA: TGTGCCAGCAGTTACGGCGGACAGGGTACTTTTAACGAGCAGTACTTC. Amino acid sequence: CASSYGGQGTFNEQYF.

The gene calls are TRBV10-3 and TRBJ1-4, with 7 bases lining up with TRBD1. Germline V gene lookup returns CDR1 ENHRY and CDR2 SYGVKD. Unmatched junction bases numbered 10, after V lost 7 bases and J lost 8 bases. The CDR3 sequence is 14 residues long. The CDR3 sequence: CAINPTGQGEKLFF. The DNA for the CDR3 is TGTGCCATCAACCCGACAGGGCAGGGGGAAAAACTGTTTTTT.

The gene calls are TRBV7-2 and TRBJ2-2, with 7 bases matching TRBD2. Losses at the gene ends were 4 bases for V and 0 bases for J; bases not matched to a gene: 11. This CDR3 has 18 residues. The germline V gene encodes CDR1 SGHTA and CDR2 FQGNSA. This CDR3 reads CASSSRIRDYSNTGELFF. CDR3 in DNA: TGTGCCAGCAGCTCCAGAATACGGGACTACTCGAACACCGGGGAGCTGTTTTTT. Filled out from reference TRBV7-2 and TRBJ2-2, the complete variable domain reads GAGVSQSPSNKVTEKGKDVELRCDPISGHTALYWYRQSLGQGLEFLIYFQGNSAPDKSGLPSDRFSAERTGGSVSTLTIQRTQQEDSAVYLCASSSRIRDYSNTGELFFGEGSRLTVL.

A few counts support this clonotype. Here the CDR3 reads CASTSRDGDYNEQFF. CDR3 nucleotides: TGTGCCAGCACCTCCAGGGACGGTGACTACAATGAGCAGTTCTTC. The V gene is TRBV9, the J gene TRBJ2-1, with D perhaps being TRBD1 or TRBD2 (5 bases each). The CDR3 is 15 amino acids. Germline lookup yields CDR1 SGDLS and CDR2 YYNGEE. V lost 6 bases and J lost 3, with 16 bases in between.

The CDR3: CASSPMGGNQPQHF. CDR3 DNA: TGTGCCAGCAGTCCTATGGGGGGCAATCAGCCCCAGCATTTT. The rearrangement uses TRBV6-6 and TRBJ1-5; tentatively, D is TRBD1 (5 bases). V gave up 5 bases and J gave up 2 bases, with 10 bases separating them. The CDR3 sequence is 14 residues long. CDR1 and CDR2 (germline): MNHNY, SVGAGI (reference sequence).

This clonotype was recorded a few times. V usage is TRBV4-2 and J usage is TRBJ2-5; D may be TRBD1 or TRBD2 (7 bases each). CDR1 is LGHNA and CDR2 is YNFKEQ in the germline V gene. Trimming took off 0 bases at V and 4 bases at J, with 12 bases between the two ends. The CDR3 spans 15 residues. The CDR3 DNA reads as TGTGCCAGCAGCCAAGAGACAGGGAGGGCAGAGACCCAGTACTTC. Translation: CASSQETGRAETQYF.

This clonotype was recorded at least ten times. The chain has TRBV12-3 or TRBV12-4 and TRBJ1-6; 7 bases fit TRBD1. This CDR3 comprises 18 residues. The V and J ends lost 2 bases and 0 bases, in that order; junction bases with no gene match: 7. The CDR3 coding sequence is TGTGCCAGCAGTTTAATCGAGGGGGCAGTCTCCTATAATTCACCCCTCCACTTT. This translates into CASSLIEGAVSYNSPLHF.

A few counts support this clonotype. The J gene is TRBJ2-6, the V gene TRBV7-6; D unclear. In germline, CDR1 is SGHVS, CDR2 FNYEAQ. The CDR3 extends over 14 amino acids. Trimming stripped 6 bases from V and 4 bases from J, with 10 bases between. The CDR3 sequence: CASSIWAGANVLTF. CDR3 in DNA: TGTGCCAGCAGTATCTGGGCGGGGGCCAACGTCCTGACTTTC.

This clonotype was recorded a few times. The CDR3 sequence: CASRALSGRSYGYTF. The CDR3 DNA sequence: TGTGCCTCTAGAGCTTTATCAGGGCGGAGCTATGGCTACACCTTC. The chain is built from TRBV11-2 and TRBJ1-2; TRBD1 is a possible D gene (5 bases). CDR3 length equals 15 residues. Germline V gene sequence: CDR1 SGHAT, CDR2 FQNNGV. V lost 11 bases to trimming and J lost 4 bases, with 23 bases between them.

This clonotype occurred many times. The chain recombines TRBV29-1 with TRBJ1-1, with D possibly TRBD1 on 5 matching bases. Per the germline V gene, CDR1 is SQVTM and CDR2 is ANQGSEA. The length of the CDR3 is 11 residues. The DNA for the CDR3 is TGCGGGGGAGGGGAGAACACTGAAGCTTTCTTT. Translating gives CGGGENTEAFF.

This clonotype was observed many times. The rearrangement joins TRBV12-3 or TRBV12-4 to TRBJ1-5; D uncertain. The V gene lost 6 bases and the J gene lost 1 base, with 19 bases spanning the gap. The CDR3 is 17 residues long. The CDR3 sequence: CASRRPTGKNSNQPQHF. The CDR3 nucleotides are TGTGCCAGCAGAAGGCCCACTGGGAAGAACAGCAATCAGCCCCAGCATTTT.

The chain combines TRBV7-6 with TRBJ2-5; TRBD2 matches 13 bases. J gave up 1 base and V 3 bases, and 11 bases lay outside the gene matches. The CDR3 consists of 19 residues. Germline V gives CDR1 SGHVS, CDR2 FNYEAQ. CDR3 in DNA: TGTGCCAGCAGCTTTCTTTCTGGACTAGCGGGGGATCTCCAAGAGACCCAGTACTTC. This sequence encodes CASSFLSGLAGDLQETQYF.